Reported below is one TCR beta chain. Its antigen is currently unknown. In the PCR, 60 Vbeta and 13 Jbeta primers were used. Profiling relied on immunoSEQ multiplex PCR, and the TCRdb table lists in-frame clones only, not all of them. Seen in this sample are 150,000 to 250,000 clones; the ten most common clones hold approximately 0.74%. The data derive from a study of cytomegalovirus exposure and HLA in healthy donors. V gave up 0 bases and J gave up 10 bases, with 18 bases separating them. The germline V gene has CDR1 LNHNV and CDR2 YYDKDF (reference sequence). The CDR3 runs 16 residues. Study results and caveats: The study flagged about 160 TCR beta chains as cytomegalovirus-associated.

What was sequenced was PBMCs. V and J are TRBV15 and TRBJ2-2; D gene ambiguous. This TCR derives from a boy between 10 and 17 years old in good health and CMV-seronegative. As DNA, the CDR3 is TGTGCCACCAGCAGAGATTTATCATTCCGAGAAGTGGAGCTGTTTTTT. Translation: CATSRDLSFREVELFF.